The T cell receptor (beta chain) under discussion was sequenced for a study of vaccination effects on CD4 cells after COVID-19 (dated by TCRdb to the early 2020s). About the full investigation: The ViraFEST assay stimulated PBMC with viral peptide pools and then used TCR sequencing to identify antigen-specific CD4+ T cell clonotypes by expansion. Each participant got two doses of an mRNA SARS-CoV-2 vaccine, either BNT162b2 or mRNA-1273. In a couple of convalescent patients, pre-vaccine samples were collected 16 days and one week ahead of the first dose, 142 and 148 days after COVID-19 diagnosis. Each well held two million PBMC cultured in IMDM containing roughly 5% human AB serum, around 9.3 IU/ml IL-2 and gentamicin, along with about 10 ug/ml peptides. SARS-CoV-2 spike-specific CD4+ TCR repertoires from before and after mRNA vaccination were compared in COVID-19 convalescent patients and in infection-naive vaccine recipients. A total of ten to eleven COVID-19 convalescent patients and a handful of SARS-CoV-2-naive healthy vaccine recipients were included in the full study. In the study, cultures from other donors were sequenced using the Oncomine TCR Beta short-read assay on an Illumina iSeq 100. The paper as a whole reports these results and caveats: Clones induced by infection and clones induced by vaccination both contracted markedly at late timepoints after vaccination, which fits with T cell responses waning over time. In convalescent patients, the post-vaccine spike-reactive repertoire was composed mainly of new vaccine-induced clones that were largely distinct from infection-induced clones. The study was limited by a small number of convalescent patients, and early post-infection timepoints were lacking.

Library prep was done by the immunoSEQ multiplex PCR assay. TCR beta CDR3 sequencing was performed on DNA from the cultured, isolated CD4+ T cells. In the original analysis: The analysis removed non-productive TCR sequences, trimmed reads to the CDR3 region, and retained only CDR3s that were 7 or more amino acids long. Antigen-specific clonotypes were identified using the MANAFEST web app by comparison of expansion in peptide wells against reference cultures. Positive clones required FDR<0.05 expansion versus reference and all other wells, odds ratio above 5, and frequency above 0.1% in two replicate wells. Clonotypes significantly expanded in SARS-CoV-2 spike wells and in at least one common cold coronavirus spike condition were defined as cross-reactive. CDR3 similarity was assessed by Levenshtein distance with the stringdist R package, and unrooted trees were built with ape in R 3.6.1. TCRdb mirrors the immuneACCESS table, restricted to in-frame sequences. Some clones are absent from its copies; in checked studies, under half trace to an unresolved V gene, and the reason for the others is unknown. The D gene and trimming were derived from the DNA, and the V and J assignments and clone size from that table. The sample table holds approximately 46,000 clones, of which roughly 74% were seen once. The ten most abundant clones make up roughly 8.7% of the sample.

Of note for this clone: Which antigen it targets is not known. The sample holds no much larger clone one base away, and base qualities are not on file.

In the germline V gene (reference sequence), CDR1 corresponds to LNHDA and CDR2 to SQIVND. V is pruned by 0 bases and J by 8 bases, leaving 7 bases of the junction without a gene match. From the cysteine up to the phenylalanine, the CDR3 has a length of 15 residues. The CDR3 DNA has 45 bases and is translated from base 1. After approximately eleven days of culture, CD4+ T cells were isolated with the EasySep CD4+ T cell isolation kit. PCR-confirmed SARS-CoV-2 infection had occurred in convalescent patients between March and December 2020, before the Alpha, Beta and Delta variants emerged in the United States. Half of the culture medium was replaced with fresh IL-2-containing medium on days 3 and 7. Unless otherwise noted, each peptide stimulation condition was cultured in triplicate wells. Using Ficoll-Paque Plus gradient centrifugation, PBMC were separated from whole blood and then either used fresh or cryopreserved at -140C. The QIAamp micro DNA kit was used to extract genomic DNA from the cultured CD4+ T cells.

The sequencing here drew on CD4+ T cells from PBMCs cultured without peptide, taken before COVID-19 vaccination. The sequence links TRBV19 to TRBJ2-4; 7 central nucleotides agree with TRBD1. The receptor was derived from a human donor who had a prior SARS-CoV-2 infection. In nucleotides, the sequence is TGTGCCAGTAGTATAGATCAAGGGGGCCCATACATTCAGTACTTC. It specifies CASSIDQGGPYIQYF.